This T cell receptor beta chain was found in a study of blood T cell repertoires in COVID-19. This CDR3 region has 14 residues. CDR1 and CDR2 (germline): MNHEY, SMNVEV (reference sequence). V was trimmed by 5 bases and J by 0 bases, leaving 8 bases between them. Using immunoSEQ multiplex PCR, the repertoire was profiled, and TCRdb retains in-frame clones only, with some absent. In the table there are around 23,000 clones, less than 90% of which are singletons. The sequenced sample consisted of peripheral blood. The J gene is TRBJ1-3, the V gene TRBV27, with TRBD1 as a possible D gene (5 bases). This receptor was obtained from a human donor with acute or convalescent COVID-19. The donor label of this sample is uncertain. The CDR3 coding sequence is TGTGCCAGCAGTCCCCAGGGCTCTGGAAACACCATATATTTT. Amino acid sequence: CASSPQGSGNTIYF.